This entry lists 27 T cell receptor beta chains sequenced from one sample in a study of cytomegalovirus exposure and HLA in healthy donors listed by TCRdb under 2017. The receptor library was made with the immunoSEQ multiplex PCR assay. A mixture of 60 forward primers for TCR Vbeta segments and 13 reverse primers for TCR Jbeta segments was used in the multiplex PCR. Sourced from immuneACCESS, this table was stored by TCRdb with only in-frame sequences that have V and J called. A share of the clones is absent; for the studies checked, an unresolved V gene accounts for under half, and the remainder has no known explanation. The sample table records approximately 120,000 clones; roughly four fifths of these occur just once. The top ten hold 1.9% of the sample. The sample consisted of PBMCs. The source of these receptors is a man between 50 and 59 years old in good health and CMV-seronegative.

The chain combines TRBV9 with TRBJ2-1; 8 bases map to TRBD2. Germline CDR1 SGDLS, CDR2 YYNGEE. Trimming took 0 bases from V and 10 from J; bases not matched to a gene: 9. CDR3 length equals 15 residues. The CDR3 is CASSVAASGGGEQFF. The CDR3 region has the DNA TGTGCCAGCAGCGTAGCTGCAAGCGGGGGTGGGGAGCAGTTCTTC.

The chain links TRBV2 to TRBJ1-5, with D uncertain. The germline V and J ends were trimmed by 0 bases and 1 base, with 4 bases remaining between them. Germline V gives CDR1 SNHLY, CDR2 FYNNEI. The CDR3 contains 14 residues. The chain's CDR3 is CASSEAASNQPQHF. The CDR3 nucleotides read TGTGCCAGCAGTGAAGCCGCGAGCAATCAGCCCCAGCATTTT.

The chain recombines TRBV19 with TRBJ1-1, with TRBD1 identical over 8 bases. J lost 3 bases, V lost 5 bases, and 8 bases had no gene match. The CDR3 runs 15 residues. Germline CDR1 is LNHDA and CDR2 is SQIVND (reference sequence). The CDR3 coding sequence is TGTGCCAGTAGTCCGAGGACAGGGCGATACACTGAAGCTTTCTTT. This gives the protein CASSPRTGRYTEAFF.

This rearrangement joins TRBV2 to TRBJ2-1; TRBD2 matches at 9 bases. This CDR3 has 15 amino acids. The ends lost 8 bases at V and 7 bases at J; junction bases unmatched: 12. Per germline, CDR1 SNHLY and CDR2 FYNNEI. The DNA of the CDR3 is TGTGCCAGCCGGGGGGCGGGGGGGGCCACGAATGAGCAGTTCTTC. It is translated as CASRGAGGATNEQFF.

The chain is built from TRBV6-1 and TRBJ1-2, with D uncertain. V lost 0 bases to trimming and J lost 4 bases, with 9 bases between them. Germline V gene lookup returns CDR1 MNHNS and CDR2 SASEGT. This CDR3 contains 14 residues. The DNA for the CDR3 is TGTGCCAGCAGTGAAGCTGAAACAGTCTATGGCTACACCTTC. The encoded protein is CASSEAETVYGYTF.

Here the CDR3 DNA reads TGTGCCAGCAGTTGGATGACAGGGAGAGATACGCAGTATTTT. Residues: CASSWMTGRDTQYF. V is TRBV6-6 and J is TRBJ2-3; TRBD1 aligns across 7 bases. Losses at the gene ends were 4 bases for V and 5 bases for J; bases not matched to a gene: 6. The CDR3 consists of 14 residues. CDR1 is MNHNY and CDR2 is SVGAGI in the germline V gene (reference sequence).

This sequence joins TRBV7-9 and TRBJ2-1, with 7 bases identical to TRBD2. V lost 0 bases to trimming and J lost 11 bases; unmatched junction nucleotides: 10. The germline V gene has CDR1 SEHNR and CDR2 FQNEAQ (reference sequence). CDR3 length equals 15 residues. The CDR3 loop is CASSLAGLGPAQQFF. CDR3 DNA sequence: TGTGCCAGCAGCTTAGCCGGACTAGGGCCAGCTCAGCAGTTCTTC.

CDR3 residues: CASSQDRQETQYF. CDR3 bases: TGCGCCAGCAGCCAAGATCGCCAAGAGACCCAGTACTTC. The chain combines TRBV4-3 with TRBJ2-5; no definite D call. Trimming took 0 bases from V and 1 from J, leaving 3 bases between them. Germline CDR1 is LGHNA and CDR2 is YSLEER. The CDR3 is 13 residues long.

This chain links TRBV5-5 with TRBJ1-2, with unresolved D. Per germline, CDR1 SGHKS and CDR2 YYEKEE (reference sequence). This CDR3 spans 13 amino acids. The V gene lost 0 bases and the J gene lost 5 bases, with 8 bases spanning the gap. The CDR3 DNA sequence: TGTGCCAGCAGCTTGGCAAGCGGGTATGGCTACACCTTC. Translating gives CASSLASGYGYTF.

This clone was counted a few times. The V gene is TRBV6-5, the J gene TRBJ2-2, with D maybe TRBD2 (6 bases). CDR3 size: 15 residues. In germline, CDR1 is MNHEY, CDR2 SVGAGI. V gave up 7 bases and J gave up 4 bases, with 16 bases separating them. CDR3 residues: CASKVSRDFTGELFF. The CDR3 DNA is TGTGCCAGCAAGGTCAGCCGGGACTTCACCGGGGAGCTGTTTTTT.

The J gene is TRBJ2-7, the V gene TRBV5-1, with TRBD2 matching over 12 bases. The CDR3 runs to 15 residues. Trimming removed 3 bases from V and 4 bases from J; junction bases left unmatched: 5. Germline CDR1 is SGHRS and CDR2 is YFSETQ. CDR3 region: CASSSSSGGAYEQYF. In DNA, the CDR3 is TGCGCCAGCAGCTCCTCTAGCGGGGGGGCGTACGAGCAGTACTTC.

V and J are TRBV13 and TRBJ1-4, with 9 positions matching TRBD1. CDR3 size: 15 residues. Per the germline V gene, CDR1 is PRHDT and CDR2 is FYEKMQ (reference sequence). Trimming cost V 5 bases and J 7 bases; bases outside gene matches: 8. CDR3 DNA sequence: TGTGCCAGCAGCCCGGACAGGGGTGCGGGTGAAAAACTGTTTTTT. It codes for CASSPDRGAGEKLFF.

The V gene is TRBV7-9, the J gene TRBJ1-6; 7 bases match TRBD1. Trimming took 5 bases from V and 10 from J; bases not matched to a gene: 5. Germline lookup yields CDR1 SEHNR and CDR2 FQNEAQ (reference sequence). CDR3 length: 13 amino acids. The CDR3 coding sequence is TGTGCCAGCAGCCCCACAGGGGACTCACCCCTCCACTTT. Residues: CASSPTGDSPLHF.

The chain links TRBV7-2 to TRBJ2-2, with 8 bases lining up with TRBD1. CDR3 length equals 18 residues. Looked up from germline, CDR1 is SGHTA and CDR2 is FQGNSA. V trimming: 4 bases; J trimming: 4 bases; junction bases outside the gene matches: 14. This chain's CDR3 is CASSSTFTGTGATGELFF. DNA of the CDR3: TGTGCCAGCAGCTCCACCTTTACGGGGACAGGTGCCACCGGGGAGCTGTTTTTT.

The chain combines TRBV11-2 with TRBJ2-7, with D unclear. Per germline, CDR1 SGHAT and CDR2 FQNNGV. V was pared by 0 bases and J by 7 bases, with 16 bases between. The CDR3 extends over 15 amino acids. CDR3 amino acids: CASSLDLSRAREQYF. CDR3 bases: TGTGCCAGCAGCTTAGATCTAAGTCGAGCGCGGGAGCAGTACTTC.

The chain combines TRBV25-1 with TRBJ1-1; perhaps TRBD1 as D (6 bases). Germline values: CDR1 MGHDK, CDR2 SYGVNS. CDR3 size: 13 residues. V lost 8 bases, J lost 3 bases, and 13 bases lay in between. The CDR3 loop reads CASRLGAYTEAFF. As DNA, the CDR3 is TGTGCCAGCCGACTGGGGGCGTACACTGAAGCTTTCTTT.

CDR3 bases: TGTGCCAGCAGCTTCCTAGCGAATGAGCAGTTCTTC. Amino acid sequence: CASSFLANEQFF. V gene TRBV7-8 combines with J gene TRBJ2-1, with a possible D match to TRBD2 (6 bases). The ends were cut back, 3 bases at V and 7 bases at J, with 7 bases in the middle. Looked up from germline, CDR1 is SGHVS and CDR2 is FQNEAQ. This CDR3 has 12 amino acids.

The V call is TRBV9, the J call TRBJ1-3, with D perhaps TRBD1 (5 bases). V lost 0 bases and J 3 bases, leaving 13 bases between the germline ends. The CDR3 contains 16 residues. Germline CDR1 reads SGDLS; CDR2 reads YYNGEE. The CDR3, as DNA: TGTGCCAGCAGCGTAGCTCTGGCCAGGGATGGAAACACCATATATTTT. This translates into CASSVALARDGNTIYF.

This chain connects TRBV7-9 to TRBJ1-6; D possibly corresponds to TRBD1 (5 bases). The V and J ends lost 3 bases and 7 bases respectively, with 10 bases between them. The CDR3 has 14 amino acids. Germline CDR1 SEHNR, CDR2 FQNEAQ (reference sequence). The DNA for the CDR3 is TGTGCCAGCAGCTTGGGGGGTTTGAATTCACCCCTCCACTTT. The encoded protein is CASSLGGLNSPLHF.

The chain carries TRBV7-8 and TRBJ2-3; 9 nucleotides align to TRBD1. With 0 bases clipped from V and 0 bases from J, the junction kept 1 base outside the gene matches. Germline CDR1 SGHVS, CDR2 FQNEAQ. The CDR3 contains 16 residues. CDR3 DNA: TGTGCCAGCAGCTTAGCGGACAGGGGTAGCACAGATACGCAGTATTTT. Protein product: CASSLADRGSTDTQYF.

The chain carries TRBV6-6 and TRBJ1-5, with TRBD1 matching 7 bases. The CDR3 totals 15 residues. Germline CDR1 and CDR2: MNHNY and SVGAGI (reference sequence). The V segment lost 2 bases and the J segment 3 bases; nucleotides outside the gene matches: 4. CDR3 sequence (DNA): TGTGCCAGCAGTTACGGGACAGCTTTCAATCAGCCCCAGCATTTT. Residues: CASSYGTAFNQPQHF.

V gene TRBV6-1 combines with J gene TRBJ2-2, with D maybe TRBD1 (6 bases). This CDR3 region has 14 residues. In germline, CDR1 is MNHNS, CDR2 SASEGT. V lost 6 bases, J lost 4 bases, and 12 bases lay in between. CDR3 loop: CASSTTGLTGELFF. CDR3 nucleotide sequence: TGTGCCAGCAGCACTACAGGGCTCACCGGGGAGCTGTTTTTT.

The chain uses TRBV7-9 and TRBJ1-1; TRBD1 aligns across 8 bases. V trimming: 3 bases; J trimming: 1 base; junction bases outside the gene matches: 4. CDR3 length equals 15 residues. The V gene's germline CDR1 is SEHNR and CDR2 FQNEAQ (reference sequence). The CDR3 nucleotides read TGTGCCAGCAGCTTGCCGGGACAGGAGAACACTGAAGCTTTCTTT. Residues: CASSLPGQENTEAFF.

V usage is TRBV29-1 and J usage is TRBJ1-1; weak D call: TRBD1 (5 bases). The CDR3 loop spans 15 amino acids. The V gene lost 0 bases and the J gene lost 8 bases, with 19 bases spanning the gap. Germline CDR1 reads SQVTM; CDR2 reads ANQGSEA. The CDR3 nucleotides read TGCAGCGTTGAAGACCAGAGGAAATCCCCAGGGGAAGCTTTCTTT. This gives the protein CSVEDQRKSPGEAFF.

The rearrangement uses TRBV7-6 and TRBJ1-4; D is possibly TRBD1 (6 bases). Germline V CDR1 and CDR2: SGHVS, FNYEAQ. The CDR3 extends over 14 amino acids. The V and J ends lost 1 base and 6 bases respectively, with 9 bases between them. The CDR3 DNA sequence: TGTGCCAGCAGCTTAGGAGGGGGTTATGAAAAACTGTTTTTT. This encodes CASSLGGGYEKLFF. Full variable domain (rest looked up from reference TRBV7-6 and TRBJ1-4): GAGVSQSPRYKVTKRGQDVALRCDPISGHVSLYWYRQALGQGPEFLTYFNYEAQQDKSGLPNDRFSAERPEGSISTLTIQRTEQRDSAMYRCASSLGGGYEKLFFGSGTQLSVL.

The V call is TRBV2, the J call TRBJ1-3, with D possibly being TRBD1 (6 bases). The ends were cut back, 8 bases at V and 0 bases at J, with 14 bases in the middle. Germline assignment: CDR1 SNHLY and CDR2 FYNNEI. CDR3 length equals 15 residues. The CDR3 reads CASVRQALSGNTIYF. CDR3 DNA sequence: TGTGCCAGCGTTCGACAGGCTCTCTCTGGAAACACCATATATTTT.

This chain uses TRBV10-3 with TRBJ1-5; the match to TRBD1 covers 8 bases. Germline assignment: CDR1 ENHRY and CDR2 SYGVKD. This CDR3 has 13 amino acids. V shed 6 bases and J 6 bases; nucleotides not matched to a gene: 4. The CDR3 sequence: CAISLDRVQPQHF. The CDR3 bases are TGTGCCATCAGCCTGGACAGGGTTCAGCCCCAGCATTTT.